This T cell receptor beta chain was obtained from a study of shared clonotypes between healthy human individuals. This CDR3 contains 13 residues. The V gene's germline CDR1 is SGHTA and CDR2 FQGNSA. Trimming pared 4 bases from V and 15 bases from J, leaving 19 bases between. The study separated CD4+ cells into CD45RA+ naive and CD45RA-negative memory subsets. Assay used: immunoSEQ multiplex PCR; TCRdb lists only in-frame clones, some missing. Altogether about 1.4 million clones are present, more than 95% being singletons, with the ten largest covering roughly 1.2%. This chain joins TRBV7-2 and TRBJ2-1; D ambiguous. The source of this sequence is a man aged 25-45 years in good health. Sequencing was performed on naive CD4+ T cells sorted from blood. The subset: CD45RA+ positively selected. In nucleotides, the CDR3 is TGTGCCAGCAGCTCCCCCGATAGTAGCATCCGGTTCTTC. This translates into CASSSPDSSIRFF.